This T cell receptor beta chain was profiled in a study of STAT5B mutations in CD4+ large granular lymphocyte leukemia. About the research overall: Anti-CD4 microbead selection came after CD8+ cell depletion in cryopreserved samples. Regarding the study as a whole: Compared with healthy controls (2/35), patient top clones favored TRBV06 (8/27).

Original methodology: Productive clonotypes were detectable down to 2.59 x 10-5 frequency. The method was immunoSEQ multiplex PCR; TCRdb's version includes in-frame clones alone and lacks a portion of them. From that table come the V and J calls and clone size; the DNA was used to work out D and trimming. This sample carries under 6,000 clones, about four fifths of them seen once, and the ten largest clones take less than 9.5%. Regarding this clone: Its specificity is unknown.

CD4+ T-LGLL patients came from Padova, Helsinki and Shinshu hematology units. The CDR3 spans 14 residues. The V gene's germline CDR1 is SGHNT and CDR2 YYREEE (reference sequence). V lost 2 bases and J 5 bases, leaving 12 bases between the germline ends. The sequenced material came from PBMCs. V and J are TRBV5-4 and TRBJ2-3, with D unresolved. The TCR was taken from a man in his 70s with CD4+ T-cell large granular lymphocyte leukemia. Written as DNA, the CDR3 is TGTGCCAGCAGCTTCGGGCGGTACGAAGATACGCAGTATTTT. Its protein is CASSFGRYEDTQYF.